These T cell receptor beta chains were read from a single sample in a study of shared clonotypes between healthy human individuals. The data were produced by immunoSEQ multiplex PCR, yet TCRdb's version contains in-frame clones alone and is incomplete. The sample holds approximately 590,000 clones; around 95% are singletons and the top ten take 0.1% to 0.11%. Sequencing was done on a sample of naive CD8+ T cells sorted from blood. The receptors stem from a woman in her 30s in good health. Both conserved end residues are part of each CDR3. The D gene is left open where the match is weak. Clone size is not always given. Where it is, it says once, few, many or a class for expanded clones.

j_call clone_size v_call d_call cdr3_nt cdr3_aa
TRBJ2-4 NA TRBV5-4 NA TGTGCCAGCAGCTTGGGGGAGAGTTGGAACATTCAGTACTTC CASSLGESWNIQYF
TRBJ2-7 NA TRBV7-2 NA TGTGCCAGCAGCTTAGGTATCGTATCCTACGAGCAGTACTTC CASSLGIVSYEQYF
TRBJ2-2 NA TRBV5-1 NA TGCGCCAGCAGCTTGGGTCAGGGTTCGGGCACCGGGGAGCTGTTTTTT CASSLGQGSGTGELFF
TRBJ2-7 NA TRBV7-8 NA TGTGCCAGCAGCTATGCGACTCCCCCCTACGAGCAGTACTTC CASSYATPPYEQYF
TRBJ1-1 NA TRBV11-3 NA TGTGCCAGCAGCTTAGACAGAAACACTGAAGCTTTCTTT CASSLDRNTEAFF
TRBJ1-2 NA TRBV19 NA TGTGCCAGTAGTATTGGGGCGCTAAACTACTATGGCTACACCTTC CASSIGALNYYGYTF
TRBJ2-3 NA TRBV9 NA TGTGCCAGCAGCGTAGATGTCACAGATACGCAGTATTTT CASSVDVTDTQYF
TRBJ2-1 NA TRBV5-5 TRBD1 TGTGCCAGCAGCGCGACAGGGCGGAACTACAATGAGCAGTTCTTC CASSATGRNYNEQFF
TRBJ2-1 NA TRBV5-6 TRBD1 TGTGCCAGCAGCTTCGGGACAGGCGGCAATGAGCAGTTCTTC CASSFGTGGNEQFF
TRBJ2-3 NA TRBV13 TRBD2 TGTGCCAGCAGCTTAGGCCTTGCCGGGAGGGCCACAGATACGCAGTATTTT CASSLGLAGRATDTQYF
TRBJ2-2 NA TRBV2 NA TGTGCCAGCAGTGGGACATTAAACACCGGGGAGCTGTTTTTT CASSGTLNTGELFF
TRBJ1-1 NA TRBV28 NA TGTGCCAGCAGTTTCCTCAGGGGCGGCACTGAAGCTTTCTTT CASSFLRGGTEAFF
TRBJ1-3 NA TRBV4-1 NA TGCGCCAGCAGCCAAGGACCCCCGGAGGGAGTTGGAAACACCATATATTTT CASSQGPPEGVGNTIYF
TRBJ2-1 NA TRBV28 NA TGTGCCAGCAGTGGTCCCGATGAGCAGTTCTTC CASSGPDEQFF
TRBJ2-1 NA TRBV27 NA TGTGCCAGCAGTTTTGGGGGGTTGGTCAATGAGCAGTTCTTC CASSFGGLVNEQFF
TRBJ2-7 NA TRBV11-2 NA TGTGCCAGCAGCTTGGACTACTCCTACGAGCAGTACTTC CASSLDYSYEQYF
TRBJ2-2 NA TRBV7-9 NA TGTGCCAGCAGCTTAATTCCGCCGGAACCCGGGGAGCTGTTTTTT CASSLIPPEPGELFF
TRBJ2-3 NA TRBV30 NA TGTGCCTGGTCGGGGGATACGCAGTATTTT CAWSGDTQYF
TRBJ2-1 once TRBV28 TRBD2 TGTGCCAGCAGTACCCCCCAGCTAGCGGGAGACTACAATGAGCAGTTCTTC CASSTPQLAGDYNEQFF
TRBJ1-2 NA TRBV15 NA TGTGCCACCAGTTTTATCTCCGGAGATACCAACTATGGCTACACCTTC CATSFISGDTNYGYTF
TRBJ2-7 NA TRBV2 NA TGTGCTACCCGGGACAATTACTACGAGCAGTACTTC CATRDNYYEQYF
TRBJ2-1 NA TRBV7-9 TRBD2 TGTGCCAGCAGACCAGGACTAGCGACGACCAATGAGCAGTTCTTC CASRPGLATTNEQFF
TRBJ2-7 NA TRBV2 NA TGTGCCAGCGAAGGGGAGGCCACCTACGAGCAGTACTTC CASEGEATYEQYF
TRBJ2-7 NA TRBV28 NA TGTGCCAGCAGTTTGGGTCGGCCAGTCGAGCAGTACTTC CASSLGRPVEQYF
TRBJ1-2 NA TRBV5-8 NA TGTGCCAGCAGAAACTATGGCTACACCTTC CASRNYGYTF
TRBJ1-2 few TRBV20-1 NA TGCAGTGCCACTCCTGGGGACTTC CSATPGDF
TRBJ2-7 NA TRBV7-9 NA TGTGCCAGCAGCCCCCCCCGTATCGGCGCCGATCGGCGGGCCTGGGAGCAGTACTTC CASSPPRIGADRRAWEQYF
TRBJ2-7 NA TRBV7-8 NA TGTGCCAGCAGCTTAATGTCAGGGGGGTCCTACGAGCAGTACTTC CASSLMSGGSYEQYF
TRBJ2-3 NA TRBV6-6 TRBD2 TGTGCCAGCAGTTTTGCGGGAGGTTTGCAGTATTTT CASSFAGGLQYF
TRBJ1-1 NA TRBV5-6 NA TGTGCCAGCAGCTTGGTAGTGAACACTGAAGCTTTCTTT CASSLVVNTEAFF
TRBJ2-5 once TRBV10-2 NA TGCGCCAGCAGTGAGGGAGCGGGAGAGACCCAGTACTTC CASSEGAGETQYF
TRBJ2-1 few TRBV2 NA TGTGCCAGCAATACGGGACAAGATTACAATGAGCAGTTCTTC CASNTGQDYNEQFF
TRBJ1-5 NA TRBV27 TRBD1 TGTGCCAGCAGTGGTGGGACAGGGGGGAATCAGCCCCAGCATTTT CASSGGTGGNQPQHF
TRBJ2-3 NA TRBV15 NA TGTGCCACCAGGGGGCCAAGCACAGATACGCAGTATTTT CATRGPSTDTQYF
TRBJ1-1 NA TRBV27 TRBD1 TGTGCCAGCAGTACAGGGGGCGTGAACACTGAAGCTTTCTTT CASSTGGVNTEAFF
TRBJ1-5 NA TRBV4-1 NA TGCGCCAGCAGCCAATCATGGGGGACCCATCAGCCCCAGCATTTT CASSQSWGTHQPQHF
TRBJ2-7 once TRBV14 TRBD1 TGTGCCAGCAGCCAAGATGGGACAGACTACTCCTACGAGCAGTACTTC CASSQDGTDYSYEQYF
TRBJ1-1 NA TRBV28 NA TGTGCCAGCAGTTTATTCAGGGTGAACACTGAAGCTTTCTTT CASSLFRVNTEAFF
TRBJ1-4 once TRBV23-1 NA TGCGCCAGCAGAGTCTCGGGTAGCCCGAATGAAAAACTGTTTTTT CASRVSGSPNEKLFF
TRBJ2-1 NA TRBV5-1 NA TGCGCCAGCAGCTTGGAGCTAGCGCCCGAGCAGTTCTTC CASSLELAPEQFF
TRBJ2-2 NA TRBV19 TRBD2 TGTGCCAGTAGTATAGAGTTTAGGACTAGATTCACCGGGGAGCTGTTTTTT CASSIEFRTRFTGELFF
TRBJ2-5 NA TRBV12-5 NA TGTGCTAGTGGTTTGGTCGAGGCCGAAGAGACCCAGTACTTC CASGLVEAEETQYF
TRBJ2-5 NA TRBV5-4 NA TGTGCCAGCAGCTTTATAACAGAAAAAGAGACCCAGTACTTC CASSFITEKETQYF
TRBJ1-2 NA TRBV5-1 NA TGCGCCAGCAGCTTGTCCCCAGCAGGGTCGGGCGGCTACACCTTC CASSLSPAGSGGYTF
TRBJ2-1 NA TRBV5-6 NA TGTGCCAGCAGCTTGGAGAATGCCTACAATGAGCAGTTCTTC CASSLENAYNEQFF
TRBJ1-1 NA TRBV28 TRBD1 TGTGCCACCGGAGGGGGCCCTGAAGCTTTCTTT CATGGGPEAFF
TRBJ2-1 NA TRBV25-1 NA TGTGCCAGCATAAATCTCTCCAATGAGCAGTTCTTC CASINLSNEQFF
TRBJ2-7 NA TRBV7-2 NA TGTGCCAGCAGCTTAGGTCTCTACAGGGATTACGAGCAGTACTTC CASSLGLYRDYEQYF
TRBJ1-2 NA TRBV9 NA TGTGCCAGCAGCGGGCGGAACTATGGCTACACCTTC CASSGRNYGYTF
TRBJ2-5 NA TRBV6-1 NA TGTGCCAGCAGTGGTCAGTACCAAGAGACCCAGTACTTC CASSGQYQETQYF
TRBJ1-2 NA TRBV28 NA TGTGCCAGCAGTTTGGAGGCAGGGGATAACTATGGCTACACCTTC CASSLEAGDNYGYTF
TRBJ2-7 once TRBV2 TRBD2 TGTGCCAGCAGTAAAACTAGCGCCAGCTCCTACGAGCAGTACTTC CASSKTSASSYEQYF
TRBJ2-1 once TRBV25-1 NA TGTGCCAGCAGTGAAGCGGTGGAGCGGCCTAGGCATGAGCAGTTCTTC CASSEAVERPRHEQFF
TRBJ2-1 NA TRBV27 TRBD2 TGTGCCAGCAGTTTATACTCGGGACTAGCGGGAGTTGAGCAGTTCTTC CASSLYSGLAGVEQFF
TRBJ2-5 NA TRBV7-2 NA TGTGCCAGCAGCTTATGGGTACTGGGTGAATATCAAGAGACCCAGTACTTC CASSLWVLGEYQETQYF
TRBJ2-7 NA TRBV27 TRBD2 TGTGCCAGCAGTTTAGGTCTAGCGGGAGTGTATTACGAGCAGTACTTC CASSLGLAGVYYEQYF
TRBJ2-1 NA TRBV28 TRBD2 TGTGCCAGCAGTTTAAGGAGGGCTAGCGGAAACAATGAGCAGTTCTTC CASSLRRASGNNEQFF
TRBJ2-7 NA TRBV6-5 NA TGTGCCAGCAGTTACTCTGCGCTAGACGAGCAGTACTTC CASSYSALDEQYF
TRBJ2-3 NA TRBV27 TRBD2 TGTGCCAGCAGTTTGGCGGGAGCAGATACGCAGTATTTT CASSLAGADTQYF